The T cell receptor beta chain described here comes from a study of beta chain features in type 1 diabetes. Sorted CD4+ subsets: naive, central memory, regulatory, stem cell-like memory (CD45RO/CCR7/CD25/CD127/CD95/CD27 panel). Turning to this clone: Its antigen remains unknown.

Isolated RNA was reverse transcribed in full, so expressed TCRB transcripts were sequenced. TCRdb's copy holds only in-frame clones and misses some; the assay was immunoSEQ multiplex PCR. The sample records under 500,000 clones, around 30% being singletons. Whole-study findings and limits: Healthy donors had naive, central memory and Treg TCRB repertoires that appeared less similar than those seen among patients. Resolution of whether HLA type affects TCRB rearrangement was not achieved here.

V gave up 3 bases and J gave up 1 base, with 11 bases separating them. The germline CDR1 and CDR2 sequences are SGDLS and YYNGEE. The CDR3 has 14 residues. This chain joins TRBV9 and TRBJ2-7; D is ambiguous. Sequences were obtained from naive CD4+ T cells from blood. The TCR sequence derives from a man aged 18 to 29 in good health. The CDR3, as DNA: TGTGCCAGCAGCGCTCGTATCGGGTCCTACGAGCAGTACTTC. This translates into CASSARIGSYEQYF.